The 3 T cell receptor beta chains in this list originate from one sample, sequenced in a study of Tregs in tolerant kidney transplant recipients. Data came from immunoSEQ multiplex PCR; TCRdb stores just in-frame clones and leaves some out. The data contain 200,000 to 300,000 clones, approximately 84% of them seen just once; the ten biggest clones take up 0.64%. The sequenced material came from CD4+ T cells from blood. The receptor source for this set is a human donor in good health.

This chain links TRBV11-3 with TRBJ1-1; the D is unclear. With 5 bases removed from V and 2 bases from J, the gap between germline ends came to 9 bases. CDR1 is SGHNT, CDR2 YENEEA, per germline. The CDR3 runs to 13 residues. The DNA for the CDR3 is TGTGCCAGCAGCCTAACCCGCAACACTGAAGCTTTCTTT. Amino acid sequence: CASSLTRNTEAFF.

The chain employs TRBV28 and TRBJ1-1; D might be TRBD1 (6 bases). V was pared by 6 bases and J by 1 base, with 12 bases between. This CDR3 is 14 amino acids long. The germline CDR1 and CDR2 sequences are MDHEN and SYDVKM. CDR3 sequence (DNA): TGTGCCAGCAGCTCACAGGGTCGGAACACTGAAGCTTTCTTT. It specifies CASSSQGRNTEAFF.

The chain combines TRBV5-1 with TRBJ2-5; 10 bases map to TRBD2. The end of the DNA is better explained by TRBJ2-7, so the J call may be wrong. The length of the CDR3 is 14 residues. Per germline, CDR1 SGHRS and CDR2 YFSETQ. The CDR3 coding sequence is TGCGCCAGCAGGGCACTAGCGGGAAGGTACGAGCAGTACTTC. As protein: CASRALAGRYEQYF.